The 8 T cell receptor beta chains below all came from one sample that was sequenced in a study of blood T cells in healthy people across ages. A second PCR of about 7 to 12 cycles used a sample-barcoded 5' primer and a J-beta primer mix. TCRdb re-called the 5' RACE reads with MiXCR, one entry per CDR3 protein. The sample contains about 800,000 distinct CDR3 sequences, roughly 25% of which appear only once. The same sample was also studied in work on T cells of mothers and their children.

The source material was blood. All receptors derive from a boy younger than 18 in good health.

This clonotype was observed a handful of times. V gene TRBV20-1 combines with J gene TRBJ2-7; 10 nucleotides agree with TRBD1. Germline loops: CDR1 DFQATT, CDR2 SNEGSKA (reference sequence). This CDR3 has 17 amino acids. The V and J ends lost 6 bases and 2 bases, in that order; junction bases with no gene match: 16. In DNA, the CDR3 is TGCAGTGCCACGATCTCAGCCCCGGGACAGGGGCCCTACGAGCAGTACTTC. Translation gives CSATISAPGQGPYEQYF.

The chain couples TRBV28 to TRBJ2-7, with a weak D call TRBD1 (6 bases). Trimming cost V 4 bases and J 3 bases, with 19 bases left between them. Germline CDR1 reads MDHEN; CDR2 reads SYDVKM. CDR3 length equals 16 residues. The CDR3 reads CASSSGEWGSNYEQYF. The CDR3 nucleotides read TGTGCCAGCAGTTCAGGGGAGTGGGGGTCCAACTACGAGCAGTACTTC.

The V gene is TRBV7-2, the J gene TRBJ2-7; 7 nucleotides align to TRBD1. Germline CDR1 SGHTA, CDR2 FQGNSA. The CDR3 totals 15 residues. Trimming cost V 5 bases and J 5 bases; bases outside gene matches: 12. The CDR3 nucleotides are TGTGCCAGCAGCCCTACAGGGGAAGTACGAGACGAGCAGTACTTC. Translated: CASSPTGEVRDEQYF.

This sequence joins TRBV11-3 and TRBJ1-1, with D possibly matching TRBD1 (6 bases). Per germline, CDR1 SGHNT and CDR2 YENEEA. V lost 0 bases and J 2 bases, leaving 10 bases between the germline ends. The CDR3 sequence is 15 residues long. CDR3 sequence reads: CASSLDSGDNTEAFF. The DNA for the CDR3 is TGTGCCAGCAGCTTAGATTCAGGGGATAACACTGAAGCTTTCTTT. The whole variable domain, filled in from reference TRBV11-3 and TRBJ1-1, reads EAGVVQSPRYKIIEKKQPVAFWCNPISGHNTLYWYLQNLGQGPELLIRYENEEAVDDSQLPKDRFSAERLKGVDSTLKIQPAELGDSAVYLCASSLDSGDNTEAFFGQGTRLTVV.

This clonotype was detected many times. V usage is TRBV29-1 and J usage is TRBJ1-4; D perhaps matches TRBD1 (6 bases). Germline V lookup: CDR1 SQVTM, CDR2 ANQGSEA. V gave up 7 bases and J gave up 6 bases, with 15 bases separating them. The CDR3 length is 13 residues. CDR3 in DNA: TGCAGCGGCTTCGGACAGCAAGATGAAAAACTGTTTTTT. This codes for CSGFGQQDEKLFF.

This clonotype was picked up a small number of times. The genes are TRBV20-1 and TRBJ1-1, with a tentative D call TRBD1 (5 bases). CDR3 size: 13 residues. Germline values: CDR1 DFQATT, CDR2 SNEGSKA (reference sequence). As DNA, the CDR3 is TGCACCCCAGGGAAGGGGTGGGAGACTGAAGCTTTCTTT. Its protein is CTPGKGWETEAFF.

Only a few counts were recorded for this clonotype. This chain links TRBV4-1 with TRBJ1-2; D perhaps matches TRBD1 (6 bases). The length of the CDR3 is 14 residues. Trimming left V 4 bases short and J 4 bases short, with 13 bases between. Germline lookup yields CDR1 MGHRA and CDR2 YSYEKL. This CDR3 is CASSPDGQTYGYTF. The CDR3, as DNA: TGCGCCAGCAGCCCGGATGGACAGACCTATGGCTACACCTTC.

This clonotype has ten or more counts. In DNA, the CDR3 is TGCAGCGTCGTAGCGGGAGGGGGCACAGATACGCAGTATTTT. This encodes CSVVAGGGTDTQYF. V usage is TRBV29-1 and J usage is TRBJ2-3; TRBD2 matches at 11 bases. V dropped 6 bases and J dropped 1; count of bases not matched to a gene: 3. From germline, CDR1 is SQVTM and CDR2 ANQGSEA. CDR3 length equals 14 residues.